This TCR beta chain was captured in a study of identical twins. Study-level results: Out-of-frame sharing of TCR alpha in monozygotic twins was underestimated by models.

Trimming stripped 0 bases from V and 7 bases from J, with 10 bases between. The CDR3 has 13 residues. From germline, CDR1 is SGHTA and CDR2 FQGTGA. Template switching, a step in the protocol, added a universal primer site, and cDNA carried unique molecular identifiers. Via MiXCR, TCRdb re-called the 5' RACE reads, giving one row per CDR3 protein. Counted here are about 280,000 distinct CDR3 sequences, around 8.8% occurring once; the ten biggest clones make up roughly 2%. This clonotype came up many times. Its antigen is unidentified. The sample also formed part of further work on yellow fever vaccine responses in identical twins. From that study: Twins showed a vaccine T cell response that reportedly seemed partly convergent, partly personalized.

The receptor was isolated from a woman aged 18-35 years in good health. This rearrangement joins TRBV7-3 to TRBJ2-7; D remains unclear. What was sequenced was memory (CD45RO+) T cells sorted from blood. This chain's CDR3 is CASSLTESGEQYF. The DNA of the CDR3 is TGTGCCAGCAGCTTAACGGAGAGTGGGGAGCAGTACTTC.